These T cell receptor beta chains were read from a single sample in a study of metastatic and nonmetastatic thyroid tumors. TCRdb reanalyzed the PCR reads via MiXCR. The sample shows 35,000 to 50,000 clones, about 4.2% of them seen only once. Sequenced sample: blood. All receptors derive from a female donor with papillary thyroid cancer or a benign thyroid nodule (not recorded which). Some clones in this sample may be carry-over from other donors' samples. CDR3s include the opening cysteine and the closing phenylalanine or tryptophan. The D gene is left open where the match is weak. Some rows mark clone size as missing; the rest say once, few, many or name a class of expanded clone.

j_call: TRBJ2-7
v_call: TRBV28
d_call: TRBD2
clone_size: .
cdr3_nt: TGTGCCAGCAGTTCCCCCCGAGACGGGAGGTACGAGCAGTACTTC
cdr3_aa: CASSSPRDGRYEQYF

j_call: TRBJ2-5
v_call: TRBV11-2
d_call: TRBD2
clone_size: many
cdr3_nt: TGTGCCAGCAGCCCGCGGACTAGCTCTGAGACCCAGTACTTC
cdr3_aa: CASSPRTSSETQYF

j_call: TRBJ2-2
v_call: TRBV19
d_call: .
clone_size: .
cdr3_nt: TGTGCCAGTAGTATGCTTGCGGGGGCGCACGTCGGGGAGCTGTTTTTT
cdr3_aa: CASSMLAGAHVGELFF

j_call: TRBJ1-5
v_call: TRBV2
d_call: .
clone_size: once
cdr3_nt: TGTGCCAGCAGTGGTCCACGGTCCCTGTCCCAGCATTTT
cdr3_aa: CASSGPRSLSQHF

j_call: TRBJ2-5
v_call: TRBV6-6
d_call: .
clone_size: many
cdr3_nt: TGTGCCAGCAGTTACTCGAGGCTGGATGAGACCCAGTACTTC
cdr3_aa: CASSYSRLDETQYF

j_call: TRBJ1-2
v_call: TRBV6-1
d_call: TRBD1
clone_size: .
cdr3_nt: TGTGCCAGCTATACCCAGGGGGCCCGGAACTATGGCTACACCTTC
cdr3_aa: CASYTQGARNYGYTF

j_call: TRBJ2-5
v_call: TRBV29-1
d_call: .
clone_size: many
cdr3_nt: TGCAGCGCCCTGAGGGGAGAAGAGACCCAGTACTTC
cdr3_aa: CSALRGEETQYF

j_call: TRBJ2-2
v_call: TRBV6-1
d_call: TRBD2
clone_size: many
cdr3_nt: TGTGCCAGCCGACTAGCGGCTAACACCGGGGAGCTGTTTTTT
cdr3_aa: CASRLAANTGELFF

j_call: TRBJ2-3
v_call: TRBV7-8
d_call: .
clone_size: many
cdr3_nt: TGTGCCAGCAGCTTAGGTTATAGGGGCTTGGACACAGATACGCAGTATTTT
cdr3_aa: CASSLGYRGLDTDTQYF

j_call: TRBJ2-3
v_call: TRBV7-3
d_call: TRBD2
clone_size: many
cdr3_nt: TGTGCCAGCAGTCAGACTAGCGGGAACTTACATACGCAGTATTTT
cdr3_aa: CASSQTSGNLHTQYF

j_call: TRBJ1-2
v_call: TRBV12-3/TRBV12-4
d_call: .
clone_size: many
cdr3_nt: TGTGCCAGCAGTTTAGTATCGCAGGGAGAAGGCTACACCTTC
cdr3_aa: CASSLVSQGEGYTF

j_call: TRBJ1-6
v_call: TRBV27
d_call: TRBD1
clone_size: .
cdr3_nt: TGTGCCAGCAGTTTAAAGAGGGGGCAGGGGTGGCAGAATAATTCACCCCTCCACTTT
cdr3_aa: CASSLKRGQGWQNNSPLHF

j_call: TRBJ2-1
v_call: TRBV20-1
d_call: TRBD1
clone_size: large
cdr3_nt: TGCAGTGCCAAGACCCAGAGGACAGGGGACAATGAGCAGTTCTTC
cdr3_aa: CSAKTQRTGDNEQFF

j_call: TRBJ1-6
v_call: TRBV6-1
d_call: .
clone_size: few
cdr3_nt: TGTGCCAGCAGCCCCAGGCCCGCCCTGTATTCACCCCTCCACTTT
cdr3_aa: CASSPRPALYSPLHF

j_call: TRBJ2-1
v_call: TRBV13
d_call: .
clone_size: many
cdr3_nt: TGTGCCAGCCGGTGGGGGCAAAGGCATTATGAGCAGTTCTTC
cdr3_aa: CASRWGQRHYEQFF

j_call: TRBJ2-2
v_call: TRBV2
d_call: TRBD2
clone_size: .
cdr3_nt: TGTGCCGGAAAAGACGGGAGGGCCGGGACCGGGGAGCTGTTTTTT
cdr3_aa: CAGKDGRAGTGELFF

j_call: TRBJ2-1
v_call: TRBV29-1
d_call: TRBD1
clone_size: many
cdr3_nt: TGCAGCGTTGAAGATCCCCTCCCAGGACAGGTCAATGAGCAGTTCTTC
cdr3_aa: CSVEDPLPGQVNEQFF

j_call: TRBJ2-2
v_call: TRBV9
d_call: .
clone_size: many
cdr3_nt: TGTGCCAGCAGCGCCGCCTCCGGCACCGGGGAGCTGTTTTTT
cdr3_aa: CASSAASGTGELFF

j_call: TRBJ2-7
v_call: TRBV6-1
d_call: .
clone_size: few
cdr3_nt: TGTGCCAGCAGCCCCCGGACGGGCGAGCAGTACTTC
cdr3_aa: CASSPRTGEQYF

j_call: TRBJ2-3
v_call: TRBV5-1
d_call: .
clone_size: many
cdr3_nt: TGCGCCAGCAGCTTCCAGGGTAGCACAGATACGCAGTATTTT
cdr3_aa: CASSFQGSTDTQYF

j_call: TRBJ2-7
v_call: TRBV28
d_call: .
clone_size: .
cdr3_nt: TGTGCCAGCAGTGAAACCTTAGGGTTACCCTACGAGCAGTACTTC
cdr3_aa: CASSETLGLPYEQYF

j_call: TRBJ2-1
v_call: TRBV6-1
d_call: .
clone_size: few
cdr3_nt: TGTGCCAGCTACCTTGAGGGGGGGGGCCCACGCCAGTTCTTC
cdr3_aa: CASYLEGGGPRQFF

j_call: TRBJ2-5
v_call: TRBV20-1
d_call: .
clone_size: many
cdr3_nt: TGCAGTGCTAGAGATCTGGAAGGGCCGCAAGAGACCCAGTACTTC
cdr3_aa: CSARDLEGPQETQYF

j_call: TRBJ1-4
v_call: TRBV6-1
d_call: .
clone_size: few
cdr3_nt: TGTGCCAGCAGTCGCCGGGTAGGGGAAAAACTGTTTTTT
cdr3_aa: CASSRRVGEKLFF

j_call: TRBJ2-3
v_call: TRBV5-8
d_call: .
clone_size: many
cdr3_nt: TGTGCCAGCAGCTTGGGGGTGGGAGCCAGCACAGATACGCAGTATTTT
cdr3_aa: CASSLGVGASTDTQYF

j_call: TRBJ1-2
v_call: TRBV6-2/TRBV6-3
d_call: .
clone_size: few
cdr3_nt: TGTGCCAGCAGTTACTCGACCAGGGGTAATGGCTACACCTTC
cdr3_aa: CASSYSTRGNGYTF

j_call: TRBJ2-2
v_call: TRBV11-3
d_call: .
clone_size: few
cdr3_nt: TGTGCCAGCAGCTCCGGAAGGAACACCGGGGAGCTGTTTTTT
cdr3_aa: CASSSGRNTGELFF

j_call: TRBJ1-3
v_call: TRBV12-3/TRBV12-4
d_call: .
clone_size: many
cdr3_nt: TGTGCCAGCAGTTTAGCGCTCCCCGGTTATACCCGTACTTGGGACACCATATATTTT
cdr3_aa: CASSLALPGYTRTWDTIYF

j_call: TRBJ2-3
v_call: TRBV30
d_call: .
clone_size: many
cdr3_nt: TGTGCCTGGAGTATCGGGATTAGCACAGATACGCAGTATTTT
cdr3_aa: CAWSIGISTDTQYF

j_call: TRBJ2-4
v_call: TRBV30
d_call: TRBD2
clone_size: many
cdr3_nt: TGTGCCTGGAGTGTACTAGCGGGAGGGAGTATGGACATTCAGTACTTC
cdr3_aa: CAWSVLAGGSMDIQYF

j_call: TRBJ1-6
v_call: TRBV6-5
d_call: .
clone_size: .
cdr3_nt: TGTGCCAGCAGTTACTCGTGGGGGGCGGATTCACCCCTCCACTTT
cdr3_aa: CASSYSWGADSPLHF

j_call: TRBJ2-7
v_call: TRBV4-2
d_call: .
clone_size: many
cdr3_nt: TGTGCCAGCAGCCAAGATTTAACAGGGAAATACGAGCAGTACTTC
cdr3_aa: CASSQDLTGKYEQYF

j_call: TRBJ2-2
v_call: TRBV6-2/TRBV6-3
d_call: .
clone_size: few
cdr3_nt: TGTGCCAGCAGCACCGGGGATGCAGGGGAGCCGTTTTTT
cdr3_aa: CASSTGDAGEPFF

j_call: TRBJ2-5
v_call: TRBV7-9
d_call: .
clone_size: .
cdr3_nt: TGTGCCTATTACACGGACAGACTCCAAGAGACCCAGTACTTC
cdr3_aa: CAYYTDRLQETQYF

j_call: TRBJ1-2
v_call: TRBV11-3
d_call: TRBD1
clone_size: many
cdr3_nt: TGTGCCAGCAGCTTAGGGGGGACAGGGAACCGCTATGGCTACACCTTC
cdr3_aa: CASSLGGTGNRYGYTF

j_call: TRBJ1-1
v_call: TRBV20-1
d_call: .
clone_size: many
cdr3_nt: TGCAGTGCTTTCTCACCCCCTACCCACACTGAAGCTTTCTTT
cdr3_aa: CSAFSPPTHTEAFF

j_call: TRBJ2-3
v_call: TRBV5-1
d_call: .
clone_size: many
cdr3_nt: TGCGCCAGCAGGAGGCTAGCCCGCACAGATACGCAGTATTTT
cdr3_aa: CASRRLARTDTQYF

j_call: TRBJ2-7
v_call: TRBV27
d_call: .
clone_size: .
cdr3_nt: TGTGCCAGCAGTTTATCGTTGGGCCAGCGCTCCTACGAGCAGTACTTC
cdr3_aa: CASSLSLGQRSYEQYF

j_call: TRBJ1-1
v_call: TRBV25-1
d_call: .
clone_size: .
cdr3_nt: TGTGCCAGCATCGCCCCGGGCGGAACAGCCTGGCCTGAAGCTTTCTTT
cdr3_aa: CASIAPGGTAWPEAFF

j_call: TRBJ2-3
v_call: TRBV6-2/TRBV6-3
d_call: .
clone_size: few
cdr3_nt: TGTGCCAGCGGGGGACGGTATCAGGTTGCGCAGTATTTT
cdr3_aa: CASGGRYQVAQYF

j_call: TRBJ1-1
v_call: TRBV20-1
d_call: .
clone_size: many
cdr3_nt: TGCAGTGCCAACAAAATTGCGGTGGGCACTGAAGCTTTCTTT
cdr3_aa: CSANKIAVGTEAFF

j_call: TRBJ2-7
v_call: TRBV6-1
d_call: .
clone_size: many
cdr3_nt: TGTGCCAGCAGTGGGGGTTACGAGCAGTACTTC
cdr3_aa: CASSGGYEQYF

j_call: TRBJ1-1
v_call: TRBV6-4
d_call: .
clone_size: many
cdr3_nt: TGTGCCAGCAGTGAGGACACAAACACTGAAGCTTTCTTT
cdr3_aa: CASSEDTNTEAFF

j_call: TRBJ1-2
v_call: TRBV11-2
d_call: .
clone_size: many
cdr3_nt: TGTGCCAGCAGCTTAGGAGGAGGGCGGTATGGCTACACCTTC
cdr3_aa: CASSLGGGRYGYTF

j_call: TRBJ1-4
v_call: TRBV6-1
d_call: TRBD1
clone_size: many
cdr3_nt: TGTGCCAGCAGCGCATTGACAGGGGCGAATGAAAAACTGTTTTTT
cdr3_aa: CASSALTGANEKLFF

j_call: TRBJ1-5
v_call: TRBV20-1
d_call: .
clone_size: .
cdr3_nt: TGCAGTGCTGGCAACGTCGGGACAAGTAATCAGCCCCAGCATTTT
cdr3_aa: CSAGNVGTSNQPQHF

j_call: TRBJ1-3
v_call: TRBV2
d_call: .
clone_size: many
cdr3_nt: TGTGCCAGCGTCAAGATCTTCGTAGGGGCTGGAAACACCATATATTTT
cdr3_aa: CASVKIFVGAGNTIYF

j_call: TRBJ2-3
v_call: TRBV20-1
d_call: TRBD2
clone_size: few
cdr3_nt: TGCAGTGCTAGATGGGGGTCGAACCCGGGACTAGCGGCTTACACAGATACGCAGTATTTT
cdr3_aa: CSARWGSNPGLAAYTDTQYF

j_call: TRBJ2-5
v_call: TRBV12-3/TRBV12-4
d_call: TRBD1
clone_size: .
cdr3_nt: TGTGCAAGCAGTTTGGGACAGTCAAAGAACCAGTACTTC
cdr3_aa: CASSLGQSKNQYF

j_call: TRBJ1-6
v_call: TRBV19
d_call: .
clone_size: many
cdr3_nt: TGTGCCAGTAGTATACAAGCAGGCGTGAATTCACCCCTCCACTTT
cdr3_aa: CASSIQAGVNSPLHF

j_call: TRBJ2-2
v_call: TRBV30
d_call: TRBD1
clone_size: many
cdr3_nt: TGTGCCTGGAGCCGCCGGGACAGGGACGCCGGGGAGCTGTTTTTT
cdr3_aa: CAWSRRDRDAGELFF

j_call: TRBJ2-3
v_call: TRBV12-5
d_call: TRBD1
clone_size: many
cdr3_nt: TGTGCTAGTGGTTTGGCCCTCTCCGGGACAGGGGGGTCCACAGATACGCAGTATTTT
cdr3_aa: CASGLALSGTGGSTDTQYF

j_call: TRBJ2-7
v_call: TRBV5-1
d_call: TRBD2
clone_size: .
cdr3_nt: TGCGCCAGCAGCTTGTATCCTAGCGGGGGGATTTCCTACGAGCAGTACTTC
cdr3_aa: CASSLYPSGGISYEQYF

j_call: TRBJ1-2
v_call: TRBV6-1
d_call: .
clone_size: .
cdr3_nt: TGTGCCAGCAAGGGGGGGCAGGTCGCTTATGGCTACACCTTC
cdr3_aa: CASKGGQVAYGYTF

j_call: TRBJ2-7
v_call: TRBV25-1
d_call: TRBD2
clone_size: .
cdr3_nt: TGTGCCAGCAGTTCCCTGAGGGTAGCGGGTTCCTACGAGCAGTACTTC
cdr3_aa: CASSSLRVAGSYEQYF

j_call: TRBJ2-1
v_call: TRBV2
d_call: .
clone_size: few
cdr3_nt: TGTGCCAGCAGTGACAGGTGGCTAGCGCCCTACAATGAGCAGTTCTTC
cdr3_aa: CASSDRWLAPYNEQFF

j_call: TRBJ2-5
v_call: TRBV6-1
d_call: TRBD2
clone_size: .
cdr3_nt: TGTGCCAGCAGCCGAGTGGGAAGCGGGAAAGAGACCCAGTACTTC
cdr3_aa: CASSRVGSGKETQYF

j_call: TRBJ2-5
v_call: TRBV6-5
d_call: TRBD1
clone_size: many
cdr3_nt: TGTGCCAGCAGTTACTCGGGACAGGGGGGGACCCAGTACTTC
cdr3_aa: CASSYSGQGGTQYF

j_call: TRBJ2-1
v_call: TRBV19
d_call: TRBD2
clone_size: many
cdr3_nt: TGTGCCAGTAGTATAGATCATGGCGGGAGGGTTAATGAGCAGTTCTTC
cdr3_aa: CASSIDHGGRVNEQFF